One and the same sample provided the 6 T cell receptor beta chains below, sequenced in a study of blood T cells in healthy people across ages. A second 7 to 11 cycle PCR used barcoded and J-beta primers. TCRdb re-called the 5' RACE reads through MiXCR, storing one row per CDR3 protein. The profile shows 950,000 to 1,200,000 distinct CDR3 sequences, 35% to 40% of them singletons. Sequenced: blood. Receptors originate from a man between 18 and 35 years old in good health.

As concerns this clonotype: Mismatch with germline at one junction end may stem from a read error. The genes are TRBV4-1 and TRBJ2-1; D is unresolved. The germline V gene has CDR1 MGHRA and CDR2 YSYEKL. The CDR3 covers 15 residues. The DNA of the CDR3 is TGCGCCAGCAGCCACTCGACACCTATCTACACTGAGCAGTTCTTC. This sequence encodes CASSHSTPIYTEQFF.

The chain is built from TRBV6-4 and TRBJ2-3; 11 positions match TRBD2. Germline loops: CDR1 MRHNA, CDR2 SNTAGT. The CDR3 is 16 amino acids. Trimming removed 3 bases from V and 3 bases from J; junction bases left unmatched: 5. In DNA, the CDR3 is TGTGCCAGCAGTGATGGTAGCGGGAGGGGAACAGATACGCAGTATTTT. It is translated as CASSDGSGRGTDTQYF.

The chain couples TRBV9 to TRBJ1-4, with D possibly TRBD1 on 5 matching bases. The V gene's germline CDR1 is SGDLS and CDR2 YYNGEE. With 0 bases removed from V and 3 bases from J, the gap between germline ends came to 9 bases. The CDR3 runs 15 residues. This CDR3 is CASSVVGDSNEKLFF. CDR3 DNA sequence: TGTGCCAGCAGCGTAGTGGGGGATTCTAATGAAAAACTGTTTTTT.

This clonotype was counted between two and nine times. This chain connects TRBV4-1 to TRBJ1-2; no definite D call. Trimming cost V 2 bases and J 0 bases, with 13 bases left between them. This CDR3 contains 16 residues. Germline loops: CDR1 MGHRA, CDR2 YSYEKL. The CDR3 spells CASSQSTRGTNYGYTF. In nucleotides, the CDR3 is TGCGCCAGCAGCCAAAGCACCCGGGGAACTAACTATGGCTACACCTTC.

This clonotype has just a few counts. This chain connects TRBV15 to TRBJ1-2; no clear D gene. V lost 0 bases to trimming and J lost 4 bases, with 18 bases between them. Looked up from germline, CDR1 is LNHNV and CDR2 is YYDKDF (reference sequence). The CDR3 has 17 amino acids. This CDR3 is CATSRDHVLRLTYGYTF. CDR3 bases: TGTGCCACCAGCAGAGATCATGTTCTGAGACTGACCTATGGCTACACCTTC. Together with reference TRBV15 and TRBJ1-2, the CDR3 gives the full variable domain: DAMVIQNPRYQVTQFGKPVTLSCSQTLNHNVMYWYQQKSSQAPKLLFHYYDKDFNNEADTPDNFQSRRPNTSFCFLDIRSPGLGDTAMYLCATSRDHVLRLTYGYTFGSGTRLTVV.

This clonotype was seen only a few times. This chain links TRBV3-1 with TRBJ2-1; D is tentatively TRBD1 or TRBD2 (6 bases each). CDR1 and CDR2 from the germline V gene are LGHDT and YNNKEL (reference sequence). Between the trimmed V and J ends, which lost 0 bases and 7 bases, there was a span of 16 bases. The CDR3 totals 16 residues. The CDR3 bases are TGTGCCAGCAGCCAAGATCCGGGGGCTCGTAGGAATGAGCAGTTCTTC. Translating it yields CASSQDPGARRNEQFF.